This T cell receptor beta chain was retrieved from a study of CD8+ T cells in alopecia areata. Study-level background: Treated patients were given oral tofacitinib, which was dosed at 5 to 10 mg twice daily.

CDR3 size: 16 residues. The ends were cut back, 4 bases at V and 2 bases at J, with 19 bases in the middle. The germline V gene has CDR1 SGDLS and CDR2 YYNGEE. As the sequencing template, cDNA was produced by extracting RNA and reverse transcribing it. The table came from immunoSEQ multiplex PCR; TCRdb's copy has only in-frame clones and leaves some out. The sample lists hundreds of thousands of clones, roughly 60% occurring once. Treatment defined: oral pan-JAK inhibitor, 5-10 mg twice daily. The chain recombines TRBV9 with TRBJ2-7; maybe TRBD2 (5 bases). This clonotype was obtained from a human donor with alopecia areata. The material sequenced was CD4+ T cells sorted from blood, taken around week 54, from a patient treated with tofacitinib. CDR3 region: CASSPQRQSLTYEQYF. The CDR3 nucleotides are TGTGCCAGCAGCCCCCAGCGGCAGTCTTTAACCTACGAGCAGTACTTC.